This passage covers 5 T cell receptor beta chains from one sample sequenced in a study of T-cell memory formation after mild COVID-19. One entry per CDR3 protein, called by TCRdb with MiXCR from the 5' RACE reads. This sample has about 250,000 distinct CDR3 sequences, with about 16% found just once. Material: PBMCs or a T cell subset sorted from them (not recorded which). The receptors here all came from a man between 18 and 29 years old who had mild COVID-19 (a few samples of this study predate the infection). Cell type and time point are not known.

This chain joins TRBV5-6 and TRBJ2-5, with D possibly being TRBD1 or TRBD2 (5 bases each). V lost 4 bases and J 9 bases, leaving 19 bases between the germline ends. This CDR3 is built from 14 residues. Germline values: CDR1 SGHDT, CDR2 YYEEEE. The CDR3 nucleotides are TGTGCCAGCAGCAACCCGGGACGTGGGATGGCCCAGTACTTC. Translated, it gives CASSNPGRGMAQYF.

This clonotype occurred a few times. The V gene is TRBV7-9, the J gene TRBJ1-1; TRBD1 might be the D (5 bases). Germline V gene sequence: CDR1 SEHNR, CDR2 FQNEAQ (reference sequence). The CDR3 is made up of 15 amino acids. V lost 2 bases and J 6 bases, leaving 16 bases between the germline ends. CDR3 loop: CASSLREGRVAEAFF. Written as DNA, the CDR3 is TGTGCCAGCAGCTTACGCGAGGGGCGCGTGGCTGAAGCTTTCTTT.

The V call is TRBV10-3, the J call TRBJ1-2; D gene unclear. CDR1 and CDR2 from the germline V gene are ENHRY and SYGVKD. CDR3 length equals 14 residues. Trimming pared 4 bases from V and 8 bases from J, leaving 17 bases between. CDR3: CAISAQRPLWGYTF. The CDR3 DNA sequence: TGTGCCATCAGTGCTCAGCGGCCCCTATGGGGCTACACCTTC.

This clonotype was seen a few times. The gene calls are TRBV27 and TRBJ2-6; D gene uncertain. Per the germline V gene, CDR1 is MNHEY and CDR2 is SMNVEV (reference sequence). The V and J ends lost 7 bases and 0 bases respectively, with 4 bases between them. This CDR3 contains 13 residues. For the CDR3, the DNA is TGTGCCAGCACCGTCTCTGGGGCCAACGTCCTGACTTTC. Protein sequence: CASTVSGANVLTF. The full variable domain, its missing parts supplied by reference TRBV27 and TRBJ2-6, is EAQVTQNPRYLITVTGKKLTVTCSQNMNHEYMSWYRQDPGLGLRQIYYSMNVEVTDKGDVPEGYKVSRKEKRNFPLILESPSPNQTSLYFCASTVSGANVLTFGAGSRLTVL.

There are a few counts of this clonotype. The chain has TRBV7-9 and TRBJ2-7; 7 bases agree with TRBD1. Trimming at V came to 5 bases and at J to 7 bases, leaving 5 bases not matched to a gene. The CDR3 has 12 residues. Germline V CDR1 and CDR2: SEHNR, FQNEAQ (reference sequence). Here the CDR3 reads CASSGQVGEQYF. CDR3 in DNA: TGTGCCAGCAGCGGACAGGTGGGAGAGCAGTACTTC. The complete variable domain, with remaining parts taken from reference TRBV7-9 and TRBJ2-7, reads DTGVSQNPRHKITKRGQNVTFRCDPISEHNRLYWYRQTLGQGPEFLTYFQNEAQLEKSRLLSDRFSAERPKGSFSTLEIQRTEQGDSAMYLCASSGQVGEQYFGPGTRLTVT.